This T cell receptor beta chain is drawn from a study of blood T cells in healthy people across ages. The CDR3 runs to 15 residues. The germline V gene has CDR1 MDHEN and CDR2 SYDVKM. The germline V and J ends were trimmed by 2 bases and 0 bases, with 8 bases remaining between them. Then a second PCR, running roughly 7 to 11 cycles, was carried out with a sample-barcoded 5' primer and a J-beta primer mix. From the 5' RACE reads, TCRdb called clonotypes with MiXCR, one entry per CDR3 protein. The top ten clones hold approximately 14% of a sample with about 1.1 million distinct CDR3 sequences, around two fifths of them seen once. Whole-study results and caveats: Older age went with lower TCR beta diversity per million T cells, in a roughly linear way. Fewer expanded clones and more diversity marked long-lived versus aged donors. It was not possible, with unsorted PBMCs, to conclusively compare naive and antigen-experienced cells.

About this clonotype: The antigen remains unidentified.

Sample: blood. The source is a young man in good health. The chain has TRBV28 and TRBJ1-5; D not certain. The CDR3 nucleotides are TGTGCCAGCAGTTTAGTACTTGTTAGCAATCAGCCCCAGCATTTT. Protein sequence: CASSLVLVSNQPQHF.